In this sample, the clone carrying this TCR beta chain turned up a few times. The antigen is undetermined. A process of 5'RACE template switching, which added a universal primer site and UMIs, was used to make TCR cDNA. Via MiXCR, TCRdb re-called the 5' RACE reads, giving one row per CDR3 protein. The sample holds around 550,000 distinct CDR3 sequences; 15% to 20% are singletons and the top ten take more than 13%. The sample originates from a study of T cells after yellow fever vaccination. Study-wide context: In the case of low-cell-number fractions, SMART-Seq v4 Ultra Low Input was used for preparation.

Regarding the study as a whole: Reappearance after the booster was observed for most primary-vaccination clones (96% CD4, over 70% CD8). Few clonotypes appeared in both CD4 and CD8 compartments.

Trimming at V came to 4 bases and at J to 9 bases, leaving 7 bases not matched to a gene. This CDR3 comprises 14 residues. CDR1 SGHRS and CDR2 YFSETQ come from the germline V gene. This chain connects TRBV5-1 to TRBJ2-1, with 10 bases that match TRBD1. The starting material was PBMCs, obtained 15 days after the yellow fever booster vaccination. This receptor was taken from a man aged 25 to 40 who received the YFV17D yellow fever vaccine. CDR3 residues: CASSAGQGTAEQFF. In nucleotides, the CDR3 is TGCGCCAGCAGCGCGGGACAGGGGACGGCTGAGCAGTTCTTC.